A selection of T cell receptor beta chains follows, all from one sample in a study of shared T cell receptors in the human thymus. This table comes from immunoSEQ multiplex PCR, and its TCRdb copy is limited to in-frame clones, with some not included. The data contain 550,000 to 800,000 clones, 75% to 90% of them singletons. This sample also appeared in a second study, on human thymus T cells.

Material for sequencing was thymocytes. These receptors were collected from a girl younger than two with a congenital heart defect. Each CDR3 is given with its conserved first and last residue. The D gene is left open where the match is weak. A row's size may be missing; if present it is once, few, many or a size class.

len: 13; j_gene: TRBJ1-5; v_gene: TRBV6-1; abundance: -; d_gene: TRBD1; CDR3aa: CASGTGVGQPQHF; CDR3nt: TGTGCCAGCGGGACAGGTGTGGGACAGCCCCAGCATTTT
len: 18; j_gene: TRBJ1-2; v_gene: TRBV7-8; abundance: -; d_gene: TRBD1; CDR3aa: CASSLGRRGQGGNYGYTF; CDR3nt: TGTGCCAGCAGCTTAGGGAGGCGGGGACAGGGGGGTAACTATGGCTACACCTTC
len: 15; j_gene: TRBJ1-1; v_gene: TRBV5-1; abundance: -; d_gene: -; CDR3aa: CASSLDMSGNTEAFF; CDR3nt: TGCGCCAGCAGCTTGGACATGAGCGGGAACACTGAAGCTTTCTTT
len: 15; j_gene: TRBJ1-2; v_gene: TRBV6-1; abundance: -; d_gene: TRBD1; CDR3aa: CASSALYDRDYGYTF; CDR3nt: TGTGCCAGCAGCGCCCTTTACGACAGGGACTATGGCTACACCTTC
len: 19; j_gene: TRBJ1-4; v_gene: TRBV6-1; abundance: -; d_gene: TRBD1; CDR3aa: CASSECTCLNRGRDEKLFF; CDR3nt: TGTGCCAGCAGTGAATGCACCTGTTTGAACAGGGGGCGAGATGAAAAACTGTTTTTT
len: 15; j_gene: TRBJ1-1; v_gene: TRBV2; abundance: few; d_gene: -; CDR3aa: CASSAEGKRGTEAFF; CDR3nt: TGTGCCAGCAGTGCCGAAGGGAAGAGAGGGACTGAAGCTTTCTTT
len: 16; j_gene: TRBJ1-2; v_gene: TRBV15; abundance: -; d_gene: -; CDR3aa: CATSRDSASSIYGYTF; CDR3nt: TGTGCCACCAGCAGAGATAGCGCTTCCTCCATCTATGGCTACACCTTC
len: 17; j_gene: TRBJ1-3; v_gene: TRBV5-1; abundance: -; d_gene: -; CDR3aa: CASSLEPGDHSGNTIYF; CDR3nt: TGCGCCAGCAGCTTGGAACCAGGGGACCACTCTGGAAACACCATATATTTT
len: 15; j_gene: TRBJ1-3; v_gene: TRBV19; abundance: -; d_gene: -; CDR3aa: CASRADRVIGNTIYF; CDR3nt: TGTGCCAGTAGAGCCGACAGAGTTATTGGAAACACCATATATTTT
len: 11; j_gene: TRBJ2-3; v_gene: TRBV20-1; abundance: -; d_gene: TRBD2; CDR3aa: CSARDRGGQYF; CDR3nt: TGCAGTGCCCGGGACCGGGGGGGGCAGTATTTT
len: 14; j_gene: TRBJ1-2; v_gene: TRBV19; abundance: few; d_gene: TRBD1; CDR3aa: CASSVQGADYGYTF; CDR3nt: TGTGCCAGTAGTGTCCAGGGGGCGGACTATGGCTACACCTTC
len: 15; j_gene: TRBJ2-7; v_gene: TRBV4-2; abundance: -; d_gene: -; CDR3aa: CASSPEVGPSYEQYF; CDR3nt: TGTGCCAGCAGCCCAGAGGTGGGGCCCTCCTACGAGCAGTACTTC
len: 14; j_gene: TRBJ1-1; v_gene: TRBV7-2; abundance: -; d_gene: TRBD1; CDR3aa: CASSPLTGRSDAFF; CDR3nt: TGTGCCAGCAGCCCACTGACAGGGAGGAGCGATGCTTTCTTT
len: 13; j_gene: TRBJ1-2; v_gene: TRBV7-8; abundance: -; d_gene: -; CDR3aa: CASSPNTPGGYTF; CDR3nt: TGTGCCAGCAGCCCAAACACCCCAGGGGGCTACACCTTC
len: 14; j_gene: TRBJ2-7; v_gene: TRBV2; abundance: -; d_gene: -; CDR3aa: CASIGAGLNYEQYF; CDR3nt: TGTGCCAGCATCGGGGCGGGGTTAAACTACGAGCAGTACTTC
len: 15; j_gene: TRBJ1-2; v_gene: TRBV6-1; abundance: -; d_gene: TRBD1; CDR3aa: CASRHYGQGGHGYTF; CDR3nt: TGTGCCAGCAGACATTACGGACAGGGTGGCCATGGCTACACCTTC
len: 15; j_gene: TRBJ2-1; v_gene: TRBV25-1; abundance: once; d_gene: TRBD2; CDR3aa: CASSEGLAGRYEQFF; CDR3nt: TGTGCCAGCAGTGAAGGGTTAGCGGGGAGGTATGAGCAGTTCTTC